The text below deals with one TCR beta chain. The data are from a study of blood T cell repertoires in COVID-19. Whole-study context: The analysed material was cDNA or gDNA that came from T cells, B-cell-depleted T cells, or PBMCs.

Original handling: Amplification from reference gene primers served as the basis for estimated nucleated cell counts. Using immunoSEQ multiplex PCR, the repertoire was profiled, and TCRdb retains in-frame clones only, with some absent. V and J calls and clone size are those listed in that table; D and trimming were worked out from the DNA. This table has 97,000 or so clones, approximately 85% appearing once. V lost 5 bases to trimming and J lost 2 bases; unmatched junction nucleotides: 4. CDR1 and CDR2 from the germline V gene are SEHNR and FQNEAQ (reference sequence). The CDR3 length is 15 residues.

The chain combines TRBV7-9 with TRBJ2-5, with 11 bases fitting TRBD1. Sequencing was performed on peripheral blood. This receptor was obtained from a man in his forties with active or convalescent COVID-19. CDR3 region: CASSPGTGGQETQYF. The CDR3 region has the DNA TGTGCCAGCAGCCCCGGGACAGGGGGACAAGAGACCCAGTACTTC.